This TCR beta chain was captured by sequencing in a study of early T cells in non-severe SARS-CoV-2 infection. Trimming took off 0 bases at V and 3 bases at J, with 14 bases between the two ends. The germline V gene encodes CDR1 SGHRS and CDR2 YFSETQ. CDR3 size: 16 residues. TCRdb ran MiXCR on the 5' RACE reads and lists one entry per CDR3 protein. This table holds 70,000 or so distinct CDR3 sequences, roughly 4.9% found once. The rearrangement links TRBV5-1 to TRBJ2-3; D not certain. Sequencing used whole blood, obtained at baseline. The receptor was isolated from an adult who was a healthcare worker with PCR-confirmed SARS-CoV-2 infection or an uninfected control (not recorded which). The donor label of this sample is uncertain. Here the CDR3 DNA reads TGCGCCAGCAGCTTGGAGGGCAGGCCTCCGACAGATACGCAGTATTTT. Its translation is CASSLEGRPPTDTQYF.